The subject of this entry is one T cell receptor (beta chain). Antigen specificity is unknown. These data are taken from a study of CD8 T cells in ankylosing spondylitis. The germline V gene has CDR1 SGHTA and CDR2 FQGNSA. This CDR3 spans 13 amino acids. Trimming took 6 bases from V and 2 from J, leaving 9 bases between them. Generation of TCR beta libraries employed quantitative 5'-RACE incorporating molecular barcodes. One entry per CDR3 protein results from TCRdb running MiXCR on the 5' RACE reads. The sample yields over 400,000 distinct CDR3 sequences, 25% to 30% seen once. The study's findings and limits: Typical of ankylosing spondylitis blood, it appeared, was a TCR beta motif of under 10 highly homologous variants. Relatively scarce in peripheral blood, disease-linked clones were CD8+. According to the report, clones linked to the disease were significantly enriched in matched synovial fluid samples taken from ankylosing spondylitis patients.

What was sequenced was blood, either unsorted or a sorted T cell fraction (not recorded which). This rearrangement joins TRBV7-2 to TRBJ2-3, with D unresolved. The TCR originated in a male donor with ankylosing spondylitis. DNA of the CDR3: TGTGCCAGCAGTTTTGACCCCACAGATACGCAGTATTTT. Its translation is CASSFDPTDTQYF. Full variable domain (rest looked up from reference TRBV7-2 and TRBJ2-3): GAGVSQSPSNKVTEKGKDVELRCDPISGHTALYWYRQSLGQGLEFLIYFQGNSAPDKSGLPSDRFSAERTGGSVSTLTIQRTQQEDSAVYLCASSFDPTDTQYFGPGTRLTVL.